A selection of T cell receptor beta chains follows, all from one sample in a study of T-cell reconstitution after alpha-beta-depleted transplantation in children. One entry per CDR3 protein, called by TCRdb with MiXCR from the PCR reads. The repertoire holds about a million distinct CDR3 sequences, with about 30% as singletons. The specimen was PBMCs, mostly from graft donor cells, collected 360 days after TCRalphabeta/CD19-depleted stem cell transplant. The receptors derive from a boy in the first two years of life who had a stem cell transplant for SCID, so the T cells may come from the graft donor. Each CDR3 is given with its conserved first and last residue. D genes are given only for firm matches. Size values are once, few and many counts, or a class for expanded clones, and some rows have none.

v_call	clone_size	j_call	d_call	cdr3_length	cdr3_aa	cdr3_nt
TRBV24-1	NA	TRBJ2-1	NA	18	CATSEAAKNSGPYNEQFF	TGTGCCACCAGTGAAGCAGCCAAAAACTCGGGGCCCTACAATGAGCAGTTCTTC
TRBV20-1	few	TRBJ2-7	NA	14	CSALTPGRSYEQYF	TGCAGTGCTCTGACTCCGGGACGGAGCTACGAGCAGTACTTC
TRBV7-2	few	TRBJ2-2	NA	15	CASSLLGPNTGELFF	TGTGCCAGCAGCTTGCTAGGACCGAACACCGGGGAGCTGTTTTTT
TRBV29-1	NA	TRBJ2-5	NA	14	CSVVPAPYQETQYF	TGCAGCGTTGTGCCGGCCCCGTACCAAGAGACCCAGTACTTC
TRBV2	NA	TRBJ1-6	NA	12	CASSEQNSPLHF	TGTGCCAGCAGTGAACAGAATTCACCCCTCCACTTT
TRBV7-8	NA	TRBJ1-6	NA	16	CASTPPGRPSYSPLHF	TGTGCCAGCACCCCACCTGGTCGCCCCTCGTATTCACCCCTCCACTTT
TRBV25-1	NA	TRBJ2-7	TRBD2	14	CASGAGGPIYEQYF	TGTGCCAGCGGAGCGGGGGGGCCAATCTACGAGCAGTACTTC
TRBV7-6	NA	TRBJ1-2	TRBD1	18	CASSPRTGGFPSNYGYTF	TGTGCCAGCAGCCCTCGGACAGGGGGCTTCCCTTCTAACTATGGCTACACCTTC
TRBV7-8	NA	TRBJ2-5	NA	12	CASSASLLGQYF	TGTGCCAGCAGCGCGAGTCTGCTTGGCCAGTACTTC
TRBV2	NA	TRBJ2-3	TRBD2	15	CASRETSAQSDTQYF	TGTGCCAGCAGAGAGACTAGCGCGCAGTCAGATACGCAGTATTTT
TRBV6-2/TRBV6-3	NA	TRBJ2-1	TRBD1	15	CASKSGQGAKNEQFF	TGTGCCAGCAAGTCGGGACAGGGGGCGAAGAATGAGCAGTTCTTC
TRBV4-1	NA	TRBJ2-1	NA	17	CASSQDRWREGDNEQFF	TGCGCCAGCAGCCAAGATCGATGGAGGGAAGGGGACAATGAGCAGTTCTTC
TRBV28	NA	TRBJ1-2	TRBD1	14	CASSPGGQGYGYTF	TGTGCCAGCAGCCCAGGGGGACAGGGCTATGGCTACACCTTC
TRBV7-2	NA	TRBJ1-2	NA	14	CASRQDRRGYGYTF	TGTGCCAGCAGACAAGACAGAAGGGGCTATGGCTACACCTTC
TRBV11-1	few	TRBJ1-5	TRBD1	19	CASSLVHNRDRGSNQPQHF	TGTGCCAGCAGCTTAGTGCACAACCGGGACAGGGGTAGCAATCAGCCCCAGCATTTT
TRBV20-1	NA	TRBJ2-1	NA	14	CSAPPGLHYNEQFF	TGCAGTGCTCCTCCGGGACTTCACTACAATGAGCAGTTCTTC
TRBV29-1	NA	TRBJ2-7	TRBD1	15	CSVEAVRTGRREQYF	TGCAGCGTTGAAGCCGTGCGGACAGGGAGAAGGGAACAGTACTTC
TRBV4-1	few	TRBJ1-6	NA	15	CASSQDGAAERPLHF	TGCGCCAGCAGCCAAGATGGGGCAGCAGAGAGACCCCTCCACTTT
TRBV6-2/TRBV6-3	few	TRBJ2-3	NA	17	CASSYQSGAERMDTQYF	TGTGCCAGCAGTTATCAGTCGGGAGCTGAGAGGATGGATACGCAGTATTTT
TRBV7-9	NA	TRBJ1-4	TRBD1	16	CASSYHITGGEGKLFF	TGTGCCAGCAGCTATCATATCACAGGGGGCGAGGGAAAACTGTTTTTT
TRBV2	few	TRBJ2-1	NA	13	CASNEEAYNEQFF	TGTGCCAGCAATGAGGAAGCCTACAATGAGCAGTTCTTC
TRBV7-3	few	TRBJ2-1	TRBD2	17	CASSSRTSSIARNEQFF	TGTGCCAGCAGCTCCCGGACTAGTTCGATAGCTCGGAATGAGCAGTTCTTC
TRBV12-3/TRBV12-4	few	TRBJ2-7	NA	14	CASSLARGADEQYF	TGTGCCAGCAGTTTAGCCAGGGGCGCTGACGAGCAGTACTTC
TRBV19	few	TRBJ1-1	NA	14	CASSTYREATEAFF	TGTGCCAGTAGTACCTACAGGGAGGCCACTGAAGCTTTCTTT
TRBV20-1	NA	TRBJ2-7	TRBD2	14	CSARDPGLALPQYF	TGCAGTGCTAGAGATCCGGGACTAGCGCTACCACAGTACTTC
TRBV3-1	few	TRBJ2-7	NA	14	CASSLLRASSEQYF	TGTGCCAGCAGCCTCCTCCGAGCGTCATCCGAGCAGTACTTC
TRBV4-3	NA	TRBJ2-2	TRBD1	20	CASSQEVRDSSVGNTGELFF	TGCGCCAGCAGCCAAGAGGTCCGGGACAGCTCGGTCGGTAACACCGGGGAGCTGTTTTTT
TRBV7-3	few	TRBJ2-7	TRBD1	16	CASSLWDRGSPYEQYF	TGTGCCAGCAGCTTATGGGACAGGGGCAGTCCCTACGAGCAGTACTTC
TRBV28	NA	TRBJ1-1	NA	15	CASSQKGRVGTEAFF	TGTGCCAGCAGTCAAAAAGGCAGGGTGGGCACTGAAGCTTTCTTT
TRBV7-9	NA	TRBJ1-1	NA	12	CASSLVGAWAFF	TGTGCCAGCAGCTTAGTGGGGGCATGGGCTTTCTTT
TRBV5-6	few	TRBJ2-7	NA	16	CASSSVRHRGPYEQYF	TGTGCCAGCAGCTCCGTACGTCATCGGGGCCCCTACGAGCAGTACTTC
TRBV12-3/TRBV12-4	few	TRBJ2-2	TRBD1	15	CASSPQGAGTGELFF	TGTGCCAGCAGTCCGCAGGGGGCGGGCACCGGGGAGCTGTTTTTT
TRBV4-3	NA	TRBJ2-1	NA	14	CASSQDNLNNEQFF	TGCGCCAGCAGCCAAGATAACCTAAACAATGAGCAGTTCTTC
TRBV11-2	NA	TRBJ2-5	TRBD2	18	CASSLSSLAGGQGETQYF	TGTGCCAGCAGCTTATCTTCCCTTGCGGGGGGGCAGGGAGAGACCCAGTACTTC
TRBV5-1	NA	TRBJ2-3	TRBD2	15	CASSFLAGHTDTQYF	TGCGCCAGCAGCTTCCTAGCGGGCCACACAGATACGCAGTATTTT
TRBV25-1	few	TRBJ2-1	TRBD1	15	CASSELLGQKDEQFF	TGTGCCAGCAGTGAATTATTGGGACAGAAGGATGAGCAGTTCTTC
TRBV6-2/TRBV6-3	NA	TRBJ2-7	TRBD2	16	CASSYGLSGGSYEQYF	TGTGCCAGCAGTTACGGTCTTAGCGGGGGTTCCTACGAGCAGTACTTC
TRBV20-1	few	TRBJ1-1	NA	13	CSAPTRTSREAFF	TGCAGTGCCCCTACTCGGACTTCCCGTGAAGCTTTCTTT
TRBV5-1	few	TRBJ2-5	NA	12	CASSLGTETQYF	TGCGCCAGCAGTCTGGGAACGGAGACCCAGTACTTC
TRBV20-1	few	TRBJ2-3	TRBD1	15	CSANRDRGPTDTQYF	TGCAGTGCTAACCGGGACAGGGGACCCACAGATACGCAGTATTTT
TRBV5-1	NA	TRBJ2-3	NA	15	CASSRRSSVPDTQYF	TGCGCCAGCAGCCGCCGGAGCTCCGTCCCAGATACGCAGTATTTT
TRBV5-1	NA	TRBJ1-2	NA	13	CASSLSTTCGYTF	TGCGCCAGCAGCTTGTCGACCACCTGCGGCTACACCTTC
TRBV29-1	few	TRBJ2-1	NA	13	CSVDTPGTNEQFF	TGCAGCGTTGATACCCCAGGGACCAATGAGCAGTTCTTC
TRBV29-1	many	TRBJ1-3	NA	13	CSVWSGGRNTIYF	TGCAGCGTTTGGAGTGGCGGCCGAAACACCATATATTTT
TRBV7-9	NA	TRBJ2-7	NA	11	CVSSARWAQYF	TGTGTCAGCAGCGCCAGGTGGGCACAGTACTTC
TRBV12-3/TRBV12-4	few	TRBJ2-7	TRBD2	14	CASSGGLAGYEQYF	TGTGCCAGCAGTGGGGGACTAGCGGGGTACGAGCAGTACTTC
TRBV6-2/TRBV6-3	few	TRBJ2-3	TRBD2	18	CASSYGTSAKGGTDTQYF	TGTGCCAGCAGTTACGGGACTAGCGCCAAGGGGGGCACAGATACGCAGTATTTT
TRBV6-1	few	TRBJ2-3	TRBD1	16	CASSPGQGVFADTQYF	TGTGCCAGCAGTCCCGGACAGGGGGTTTTCGCAGATACGCAGTATTTT
TRBV7-8	NA	TRBJ1-1	NA	13	CASSLPGRSEAFF	TGTGCCAGCAGCTTACCAGGGCGTAGCGAAGCTTTCTTT